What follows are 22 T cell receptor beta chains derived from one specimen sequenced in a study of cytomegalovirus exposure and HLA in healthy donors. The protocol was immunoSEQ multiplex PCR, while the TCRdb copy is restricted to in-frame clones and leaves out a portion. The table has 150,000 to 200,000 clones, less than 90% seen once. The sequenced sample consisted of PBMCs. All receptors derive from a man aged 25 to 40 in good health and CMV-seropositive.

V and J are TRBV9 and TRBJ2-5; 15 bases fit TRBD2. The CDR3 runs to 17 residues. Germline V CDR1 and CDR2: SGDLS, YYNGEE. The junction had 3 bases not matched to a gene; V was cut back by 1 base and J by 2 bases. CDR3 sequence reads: CASSVTGLAGGQETQYF. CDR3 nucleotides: TGTGCCAGCAGCGTAACCGGACTAGCGGGGGGGCAAGAGACCCAGTACTTC.

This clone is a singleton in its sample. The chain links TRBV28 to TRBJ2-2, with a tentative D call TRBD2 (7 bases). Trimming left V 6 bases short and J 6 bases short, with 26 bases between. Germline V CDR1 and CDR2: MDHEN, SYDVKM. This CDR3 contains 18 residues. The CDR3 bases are TGTGCCAGCAGACCCCGGGACAAAGGGAGGCGGGAGCCCGGGGAGCTGTTTTTT. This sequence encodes CASRPRDKGRREPGELFF.

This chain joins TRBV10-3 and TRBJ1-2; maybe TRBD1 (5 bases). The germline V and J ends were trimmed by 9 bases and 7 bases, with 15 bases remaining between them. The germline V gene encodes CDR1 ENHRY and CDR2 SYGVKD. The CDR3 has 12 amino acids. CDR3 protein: CAMGGFGGGYTF. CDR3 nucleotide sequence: TGTGCCATGGGGGGGTTTGGAGGTGGCTACACCTTC.

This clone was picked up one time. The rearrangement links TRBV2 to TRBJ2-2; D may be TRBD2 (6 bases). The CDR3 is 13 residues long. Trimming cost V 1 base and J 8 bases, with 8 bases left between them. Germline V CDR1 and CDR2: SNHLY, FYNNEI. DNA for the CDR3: TGTGCCAGCAGTGAAGAGGGGAGGGGGGAGCTGTTTTTT. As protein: CASSEEGRGELFF.

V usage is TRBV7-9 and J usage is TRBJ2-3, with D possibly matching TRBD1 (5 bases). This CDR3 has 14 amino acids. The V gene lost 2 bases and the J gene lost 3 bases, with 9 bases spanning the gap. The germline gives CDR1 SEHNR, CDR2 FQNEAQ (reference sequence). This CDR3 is CASSLMAGTDTQYF. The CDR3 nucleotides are TGTGCCAGCAGCTTAATGGCAGGGACAGATACGCAGTATTTT.

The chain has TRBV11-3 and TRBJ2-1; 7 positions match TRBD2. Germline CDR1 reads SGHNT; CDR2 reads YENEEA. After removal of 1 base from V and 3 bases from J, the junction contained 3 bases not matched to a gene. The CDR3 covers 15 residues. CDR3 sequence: CASSLGGLDYNEQFF. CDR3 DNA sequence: TGTGCCAGCAGCTTAGGTGGACTAGACTACAATGAGCAGTTCTTC.

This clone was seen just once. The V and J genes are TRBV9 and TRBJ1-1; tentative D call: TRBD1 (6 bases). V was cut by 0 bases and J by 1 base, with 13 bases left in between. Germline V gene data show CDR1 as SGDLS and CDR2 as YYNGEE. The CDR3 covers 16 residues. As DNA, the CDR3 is TGTGCCAGCAGCGTAGCGGCAGGACAGCCGAACACTGAAGCTTTCTTT. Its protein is CASSVAAGQPNTEAFF. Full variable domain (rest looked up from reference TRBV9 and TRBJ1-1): DSGVTQTPKHLITATGQRVTLRCSPRSGDLSVYWYQQSLDQGLQFLIQYYNGEERAKGNILERFSAQQFPDLHSELNLSSLELGDSALYFCASSVAAGQPNTEAFFGQGTRLTVV.

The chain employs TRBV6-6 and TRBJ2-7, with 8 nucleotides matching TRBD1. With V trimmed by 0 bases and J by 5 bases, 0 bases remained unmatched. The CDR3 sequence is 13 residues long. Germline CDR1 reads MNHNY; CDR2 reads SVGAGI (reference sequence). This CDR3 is CASSYSDRDEQYF. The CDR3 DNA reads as TGTGCCAGCAGTTACTCGGACAGGGACGAGCAGTACTTC.

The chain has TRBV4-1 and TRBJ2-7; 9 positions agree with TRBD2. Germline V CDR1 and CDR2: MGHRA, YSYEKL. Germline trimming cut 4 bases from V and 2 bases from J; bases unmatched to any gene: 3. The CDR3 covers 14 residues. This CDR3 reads CASSPGGGAYEQYF. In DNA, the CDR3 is TGCGCCAGCAGCCCGGGCGGGGGGGCCTACGAGCAGTACTTC.

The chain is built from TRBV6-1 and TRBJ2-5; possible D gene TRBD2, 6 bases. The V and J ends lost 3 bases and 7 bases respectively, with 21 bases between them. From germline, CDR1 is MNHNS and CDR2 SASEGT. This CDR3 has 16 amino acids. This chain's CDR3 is CASSEGGGWRKGTQYF. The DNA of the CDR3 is TGTGCCAGCAGTGAGGGGGGTGGATGGAGAAAGGGGACCCAGTACTTC.

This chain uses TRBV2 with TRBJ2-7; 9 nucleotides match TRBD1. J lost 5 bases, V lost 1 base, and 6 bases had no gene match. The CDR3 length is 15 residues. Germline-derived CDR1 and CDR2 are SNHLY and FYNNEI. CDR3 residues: CASSEGGTGRNEQYF. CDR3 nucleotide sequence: TGTGCCAGCAGTGAAGGGGGGACAGGGCGCAACGAGCAGTACTTC.

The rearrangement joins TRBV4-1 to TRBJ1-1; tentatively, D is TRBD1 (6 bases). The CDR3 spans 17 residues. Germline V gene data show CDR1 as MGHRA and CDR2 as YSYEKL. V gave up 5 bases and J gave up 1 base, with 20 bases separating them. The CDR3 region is CASSIQLQGLSNTEAFF. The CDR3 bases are TGCGCCAGCAGCATTCAACTACAGGGATTATCGAACACTGAAGCTTTCTTT.

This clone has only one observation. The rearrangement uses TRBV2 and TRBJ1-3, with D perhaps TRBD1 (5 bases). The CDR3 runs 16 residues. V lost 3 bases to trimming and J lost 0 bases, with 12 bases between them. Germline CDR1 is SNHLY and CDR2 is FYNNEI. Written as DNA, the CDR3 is TGTGCCAGCAGTGAGTTTCAAGGGGCCTCTGGAAACACCATATATTTT. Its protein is CASSEFQGASGNTIYF.

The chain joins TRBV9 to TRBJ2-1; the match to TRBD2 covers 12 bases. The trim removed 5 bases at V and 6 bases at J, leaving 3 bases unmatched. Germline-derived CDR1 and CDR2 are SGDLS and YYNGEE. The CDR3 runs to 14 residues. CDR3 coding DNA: TGTGCCAGCAGTAAGACTAGCGGGGGCAATGAGCAGTTCTTC. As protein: CASSKTSGGNEQFF.

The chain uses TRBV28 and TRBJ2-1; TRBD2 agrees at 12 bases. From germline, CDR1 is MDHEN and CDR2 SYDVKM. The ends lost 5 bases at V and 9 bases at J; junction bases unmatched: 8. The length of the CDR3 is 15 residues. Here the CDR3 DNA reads TGTGCCAGCAGTCTAAGGACTAGCGGGGTAGGTGAGCAGTTCTTC. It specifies CASSLRTSGVGEQFF.

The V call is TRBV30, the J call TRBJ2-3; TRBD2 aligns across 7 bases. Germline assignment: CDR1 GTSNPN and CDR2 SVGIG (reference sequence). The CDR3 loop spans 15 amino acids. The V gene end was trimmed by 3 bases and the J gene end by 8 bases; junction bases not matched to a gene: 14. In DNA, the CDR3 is TGTGCCTGGAGCCCCCGGGGGATTAGGGAGGGTACGCAGTATTTT. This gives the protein CAWSPRGIREGTQYF. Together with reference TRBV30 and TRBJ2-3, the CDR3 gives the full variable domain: SQTIHQWPATLVQPVGSPLSLECTVEGTSNPNLYWYRQAAGRGLQLLFYSVGIGQISSEVPQNLSASRPQDRQFILSSKKLLLSDSGFYLCAWSPRGIREGTQYFGPGTRLTVL.

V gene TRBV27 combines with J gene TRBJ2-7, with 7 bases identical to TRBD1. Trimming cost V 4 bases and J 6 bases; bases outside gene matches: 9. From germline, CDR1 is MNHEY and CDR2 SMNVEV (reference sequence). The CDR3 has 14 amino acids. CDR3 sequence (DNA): TGTGCCAGCAGTTCCCCAATCAGGGGGTCCGAGCAGTACTTC. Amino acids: CASSSPIRGSEQYF.

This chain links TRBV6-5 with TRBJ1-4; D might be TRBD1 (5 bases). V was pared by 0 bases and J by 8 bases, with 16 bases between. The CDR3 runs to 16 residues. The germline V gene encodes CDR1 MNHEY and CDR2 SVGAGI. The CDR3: CASSYSRGWGEEKLFF. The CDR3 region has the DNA TGTGCCAGCAGTTACTCGAGAGGCTGGGGCGAGGAAAAACTGTTTTTT.

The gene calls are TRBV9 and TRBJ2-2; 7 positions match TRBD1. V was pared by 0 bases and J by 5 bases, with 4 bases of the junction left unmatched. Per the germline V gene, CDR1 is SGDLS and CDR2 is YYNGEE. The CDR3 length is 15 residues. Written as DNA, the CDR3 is TGTGCCAGCAGCGTAGGTGGACAGGTAACCGGGGAGCTGTTTTTT. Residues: CASSVGGQVTGELFF.

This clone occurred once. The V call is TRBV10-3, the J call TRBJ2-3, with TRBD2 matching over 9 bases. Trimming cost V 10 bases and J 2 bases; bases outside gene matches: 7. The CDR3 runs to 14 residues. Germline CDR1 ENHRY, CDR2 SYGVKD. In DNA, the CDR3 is TGTGCCACCTTAGCGGGAGAGATCACAGATACGCAGTATTTT. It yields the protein CATLAGEITDTQYF.

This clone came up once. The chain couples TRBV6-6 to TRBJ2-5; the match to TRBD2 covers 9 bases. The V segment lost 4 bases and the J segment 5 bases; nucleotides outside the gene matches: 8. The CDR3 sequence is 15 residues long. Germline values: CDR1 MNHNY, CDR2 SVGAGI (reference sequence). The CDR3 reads CASSLAGAQGETQYF. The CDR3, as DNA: TGTGCCAGCAGTTTAGCGGGGGCCCAGGGGGAGACCCAGTACTTC.

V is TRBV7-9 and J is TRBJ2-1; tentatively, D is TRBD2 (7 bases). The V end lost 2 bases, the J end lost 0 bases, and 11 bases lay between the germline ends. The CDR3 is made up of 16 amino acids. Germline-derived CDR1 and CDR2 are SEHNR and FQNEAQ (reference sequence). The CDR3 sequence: CASSLTGGRSYNEQFF. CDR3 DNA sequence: TGTGCCAGCAGCTTAACGGGGGGCCGCTCCTACAATGAGCAGTTCTTC.